One sample yielded the 20 T cell receptor beta chains listed below, sequenced in a study of blood T cell repertoires in COVID-19. Assay used: immunoSEQ multiplex PCR; TCRdb lists only in-frame clones, some missing. The sample lists 200,000 to 250,000 clones, almost 85% occurring once. The source material was peripheral blood. These receptors were obtained from a man aged 50 to 59 with acute or convalescent COVID-19.

The chain links TRBV9 to TRBJ1-2, with 11 bases matching TRBD1. The length of the CDR3 is 16 residues. V was clipped by 4 bases and J by 0 bases; unmatched bases: 5. CDR1 and CDR2 from the germline V gene are SGDLS and YYNGEE. CDR3 nucleotide sequence: TGTGCCAGCAGCCTGCGGACAGGGGGCGCTAACTATGGCTACACCTTC. Amino acids: CASSLRTGGANYGYTF.

The J gene is TRBJ2-2, the V gene TRBV5-6; 7 nucleotides match TRBD1. The ends lost 4 bases at V and 7 bases at J; junction bases unmatched: 7. The germline V gene has CDR1 SGHDT and CDR2 YYEEEE. This CDR3 has 14 amino acids. CDR3 sequence (DNA): TGTGCCAGCAGCGTAGACAGGGTGAGCGGGGAGCTGTTTTTT. Encoded protein: CASSVDRVSGELFF.

Of note for this clone: A junction boundary mismatches the germline segment, possibly from a read error. The rearrangement joins TRBV6-1 to TRBJ1-2; 10 nucleotides line up with TRBD1. Germline V CDR1 and CDR2: MNHNS, SASEGT. There are 13 residues in the CDR3. The CDR3 reads CASSEARQGAFRF. The CDR3 DNA is TGTGCCAGCAGTGAAGCCCGACAGGGGGCGTTCAGATTC.

The V gene is TRBV3-1 (or the pseudogene TRBV3-2), the J gene TRBJ2-1; 14 positions agree with TRBD2. J lost 9 bases, V lost 2 bases, and 6 bases had no gene match. CDR3 size: 16 residues. CDR1 LGHDT and CDR2 YNNKEL come from the germline V gene (reference sequence). The CDR3, as DNA: TGTGCCAGCAGCCAACCGGGACTAGCGGGGGTCGGTGAGCAGTTCTTC. Encoded protein: CASSQPGLAGVGEQFF.

CDR3 protein: CASSYSGPHEQYF. CDR3 in DNA: TGTGCCAGCAGTTACTCCGGTCCCCACGAGCAGTACTTC. The chain is built from TRBV6-6 and TRBJ2-7; D remains unclear. The CDR3 extends over 13 amino acids. The germline V and J ends were trimmed by 0 bases and 5 bases, with 8 bases remaining between them. Germline CDR1 MNHNY, CDR2 SVGAGI (reference sequence).

This chain joins TRBV23-1 and TRBJ1-5, with a possible D match to TRBD1 (5 bases). TRBV23-1 is recorded as an ORF, its role being uncertain. The CDR3 runs 17 residues. V was cut by 2 bases and J by 0 bases, with 14 bases left in between. The CDR3 nucleotides are TGCGCCAGCAGTCAACCACCAAGACAGTATAGCAATCAGCCCCAGCATTTT. Protein sequence: CASSQPPRQYSNQPQHF.

The chain uses TRBV3-1 (or the pseudogene TRBV3-2) and TRBJ1-2; D gene unclear. The CDR3 has 12 residues. The V and J ends lost 3 bases and 5 bases respectively, with 7 bases between them. CDR1 is LGHDT, CDR2 YNNKEL, per germline (reference sequence). The CDR3 loop is CASSQAEYGYTF. CDR3 sequence (DNA): TGTGCCAGCAGCCAGGCGGAGTATGGCTACACCTTC.

CDR3 loop: CASSLSGTGGSKNIQYF. The CDR3 DNA sequence: TGTGCCAGCAGCCTTTCCGGGACAGGGGGATCCAAAAACATTCAGTACTTC. The V call is TRBV11-3, the J call TRBJ2-4; 11 nucleotides match TRBD1. J lost 2 bases, V lost 5 bases, and 8 bases had no gene match. Germline CDR1 is SGHNT and CDR2 is YENEEA. The CDR3 is 17 amino acids.

This clone was found once. The rearrangement links TRBV6-5 to TRBJ2-7; 7 nucleotides agree with TRBD1. This CDR3 comprises 16 residues. V lost 0 bases and J lost 5; bases outside the gene matches: 10. The germline gives CDR1 MNHEY, CDR2 SVGAGI. The CDR3 coding sequence is TGTGCCAGCAGTTACTCCCCCGTTGGACAGGACAACGAGCAGTACTTC. Protein product: CASSYSPVGQDNEQYF.

A note on this clone: One end of the junction does not line up with germline, which may come from a read error. The chain carries TRBV6-1 and TRBJ2-1; D uncertain. The CDR3 consists of 12 residues. Germline V gene lookup returns CDR1 MNHNS and CDR2 SASEGT. The CDR3 loop is CASSESYYEQFF. The CDR3 DNA reads TGTGCCAGCAGTGAGTCCTACTATGAGCAGTTCTTC.

The chain is built from TRBV3-1 (or the pseudogene TRBV3-2) and TRBJ1-5; D is ambiguous. Germline CDR1 is LGHDT and CDR2 is YNNKEL (reference sequence). This CDR3 is built from 15 residues. Between the trimmed V and J ends, which lost 5 bases and 5 bases, there was a span of 16 bases. This chain's CDR3 is CASSETDDWDQPQHF. DNA for the CDR3: TGTGCCAGCAGCGAAACAGATGATTGGGATCAGCCCCAGCATTTT.

The genes are TRBV9 and TRBJ1-2; 7 bases map to TRBD1. V lost 3 bases and J lost 6; bases outside the gene matches: 14. Germline CDR1 reads SGDLS; CDR2 reads YYNGEE. This CDR3 contains 16 residues. CDR3 sequence: CASSGIRGQIDNGYTF. The CDR3 bases are TGTGCCAGCAGCGGAATCCGGGGACAGATAGATAATGGCTACACCTTC.

The V call is TRBV30, the J call TRBJ1-3; unclear D gene. With 6 bases removed from V and 12 bases from J, the gap between germline ends came to 15 bases. The CDR3 runs 11 residues. Germline V gene data show CDR1 as GTSNPN and CDR2 as SVGIG (reference sequence). The CDR3 DNA reads TGTGCCTGTGAGCCTGAGAAATACATATATTTT. Protein product: CACEPEKYIYF.

The genes are TRBV19 and TRBJ2-7; D unresolved. Trimming left V 5 bases short and J 0 bases short, with 11 bases between. The CDR3 is 14 amino acids. CDR1 and CDR2 from the germline V gene are LNHDA and SQIVND (reference sequence). In DNA, the CDR3 is TGTGCCAGTAGTCAAAATCCCAGCTCCTACGAGCAGTACTTC. Its protein product is CASSQNPSSYEQYF.

J is TRBJ1-2 and V is TRBV30, with 9 bases fitting TRBD1. Germline V lookup: CDR1 GTSNPN, CDR2 SVGIG (reference sequence). With V trimmed by 4 bases and J by 7 bases, 13 bases remained unmatched. The CDR3 is 15 residues long. The CDR3 sequence: CAWKGGTGWGSGYTF. The CDR3 DNA reads as TGTGCCTGGAAAGGGGGGACAGGGTGGGGAAGTGGCTACACCTTC.

The chain couples TRBV2 to TRBJ1-2, with D possibly TRBD1 on 5 matching bases. The CDR3 is 15 residues long. V was shortened by 8 bases and J by 7 bases, with 23 bases between the two germline ends. Germline-derived CDR1 and CDR2 are SNHLY and FYNNEI. Here the CDR3 DNA reads TGTGCCAGCTATTCTGGGGCAGCCGCGGGACGTGGCTACACCTTC. Its protein product is CASYSGAAAGRGYTF.

This chain connects TRBV5-8 to TRBJ1-1; tentative D call: TRBD1 (5 bases). Trimming took off 4 bases at V and 7 bases at J, with 14 bases between the two ends. The germline V gene encodes CDR1 SGHTS and CDR2 YDEGEE. The CDR3 length is 13 residues. CDR3 loop: CASSPGLLSEAFF. The CDR3 nucleotides are TGTGCCAGCAGCCCAGGGCTACTAAGTGAAGCTTTCTTT.

The rearrangement joins TRBV19 to TRBJ2-6; D is undetermined. Germline CDR1 and CDR2: LNHDA and SQIVND (reference sequence). The CDR3 extends over 14 amino acids. Trimming stripped 3 bases from V and 0 bases from J, with 3 bases between. CDR3 bases: TGTGCCAGTAGTATCAACTCTGGGGCCAACGTCCTGACTTTC. As protein: CASSINSGANVLTF.

DNA for the CDR3: TGCGCCAGCAGCTTGGTAGCGGGAGCGTGGGAGCTGTTTTTT. This encodes CASSLVAGAWELFF. This sequence joins TRBV5-1 and TRBJ2-2; 9 bases line up with TRBD2. CDR1 and CDR2 from the germline V gene are SGHRS and YFSETQ. This CDR3 contains 14 residues. Unmatched junction bases numbered 3, after V lost 0 bases and J lost 9 bases.

The V gene is TRBV4-1, the J gene TRBJ1-1, with D uncertain. This CDR3 has 13 amino acids. Germline CDR1 MGHRA, CDR2 YSYEKL. V lost 0 bases, J lost 4 bases, and 6 bases lay in between. The CDR3 loop reads CASSQDPSTEAFF. CDR3 DNA: TGCGCCAGCAGCCAAGATCCCTCCACTGAAGCTTTCTTT.